Shown below are 26 T cell receptor beta chains from a single sample sequenced in a study of OX40 agonist ivuxolimab in advanced cancers. The library was made by the immunoSEQ multiplex PCR assay. What TCRdb holds here is the immuneACCESS table cut down to in-frame rearrangements. Part of the clones is not present; checked against another copy, under half of the missing clones reflect an unresolved V gene, and the others are unexplained. In all, the sample holds tens of thousands of clones, and about four fifths of those were seen once. Of the sample, less than 4% is held by the ten largest clones. The source was CD4+ or CD8+ T cells sorted from blood, collected in a trial of the OX40 agonist ivuxolimab. The receptors here all came from an adult with an advanced solid tumor such as melanoma, head and neck, liver or kidney cancer.

The DNA for the CDR3 is TGTGCCAGCAGCGCGCGGAATACAGGGCTTAACTATGGCTACACCTTC. It encodes CASSARNTGLNYGYTF. V and J are TRBV9 and TRBJ1-2; D possibly corresponds to TRBD1 (6 bases). V dropped 3 bases and J dropped 1 base, with 16 bases sitting between them. Per the germline V gene, CDR1 is SGDLS and CDR2 is YYNGEE. The CDR3 spans 16 residues.

The gene calls are TRBV10-3 and TRBJ2-3; possible D gene TRBD1, 5 bases. The CDR3 contains 18 residues. Germline V CDR1 and CDR2: ENHRY, SYGVKD. V gave up 2 bases and J gave up 1 base, with 19 bases separating them. In DNA, the CDR3 is TGTGCCATCAGTGAGGTGCTGGGCGCAAGGGGTGGCACAGATACGCAGTATTTT. This gives the protein CAISEVLGARGGTDTQYF.

A single count supports this clone. The rearrangement joins TRBV5-4 to TRBJ2-1, with TRBD1 as a possible D gene (5 bases). The CDR3 covers 14 residues. Germline lookup yields CDR1 SGHNT and CDR2 YYREEE (reference sequence). Trimming took 5 bases from V and 7 from J, leaving 16 bases between them. The DNA of the CDR3 is TGTGCCAGCAGTTACAGGTCCCCTCGGAATGAGCAGTTCTTC. The encoded protein is CASSYRSPRNEQFF.

This rearrangement joins TRBV7-9 to TRBJ1-2; TRBD1 matches at 7 bases. Germline CDR1 and CDR2: SEHNR and FQNEAQ (reference sequence). The CDR3 contains 15 residues. V trimming: 3 bases; J trimming: 8 bases; junction bases outside the gene matches: 12. The CDR3 DNA sequence: TGTGCCAGCAGCTTGGAGTGGGTAGGGGGCGACGGCTACACCTTC. Translation: CASSLEWVGGDGYTF.

This sequence joins TRBV6-5 and TRBJ1-6; no clear D gene. V was pared by 0 bases and J by 7 bases, with 7 bases between. The CDR3 is 14 residues long. Germline V lookup: CDR1 MNHEY, CDR2 SVGAGI. CDR3 nucleotides: TGTGCCAGCAGTTACTCCCCCAGGAATTCACCCCTCCACTTT. Encoded protein: CASSYSPRNSPLHF.

The chain combines TRBV6-4 with TRBJ2-3, with D maybe TRBD1 (6 bases). Between the trimmed V and J ends, which lost 3 bases and 4 bases, there was a span of 14 bases. The CDR3 runs to 15 residues. Germline-derived CDR1 and CDR2 are MRHNA and SNTAGT. Here the CDR3 DNA reads TGTGCCAGCAGTGAACGGGCAGGGGCACCAGATACGCAGTATTTT. Amino acid sequence: CASSERAGAPDTQYF.

The chain recombines TRBV7-8 with TRBJ2-7, with TRBD1 matching 8 bases. The CDR3 is 15 amino acids. CDR1 is SGHVS and CDR2 is FQNEAQ in the germline V gene. After removal of 4 bases from V and 2 bases from J, the junction contained 7 bases not matched to a gene. The CDR3 bases are TGTGCCAGCAGCTCCCAGGGGGCAGCAACCTACGAGCAGTACTTC. This translates into CASSSQGAATYEQYF.

This chain joins TRBV5-1 and TRBJ2-5, with 8 nucleotides matching TRBD2. The CDR3 is 14 amino acids. V was clipped by 4 bases and J by 4 bases; unmatched bases: 6. The V gene's germline CDR1 is SGHRS and CDR2 YFSETQ. The DNA of the CDR3 is TGCGCCAGCAGCAGCCAGCGGGGGAGAGAGACCCAGTACTTC. Translation gives CASSSQRGRETQYF.

The chain couples TRBV6-4 to TRBJ1-6; possible D gene TRBD1, 5 bases. Germline assignment: CDR1 MRHNA and CDR2 SNTAGT. The CDR3 covers 13 residues. V lost 3 bases and J 8 bases, leaving 8 bases between the germline ends. In nucleotides, the CDR3 is TGTGCCAGCAGTGAAGACAGCTATTCACCCCTCCACTTT. It encodes CASSEDSYSPLHF.

This chain joins TRBV7-3 and TRBJ2-3; D is perhaps TRBD2 (5 bases). The CDR3 sequence is 14 residues long. The ends were cut back, 1 base at V and 3 bases at J, with 8 bases in the middle. The germline V gene encodes CDR1 SGHTA and CDR2 FQGTGA. The CDR3 sequence is CASSLIGVTDTQYF. The CDR3 region has the DNA TGTGCCAGCAGCTTAATCGGGGTTACAGATACGCAGTATTTT. Drawing the rest from reference TRBV7-3 and TRBJ2-3, the complete variable domain is GAGVSQTPSNKVTEKGKYVELRCDPISGHTALYWYRQSLGQGPEFLIYFQGTGAADDSGLPNDRFFAVRPEGSVSTLKIQRTERGDSAVYLCASSLIGVTDTQYFGPGTRLTVL.

This chain connects TRBV18 to TRBJ2-1, with 7 bases matching TRBD1. Trimming at V came to 3 bases and at J to 4 bases, leaving 0 bases not matched to a gene. CDR1 and CDR2 from the germline V gene are KGHSH and LQKENI. CDR3 size: 13 residues. CDR3: CASSPGQYNEQFF. In DNA, the CDR3 is TGTGCCAGCTCACCGGGACAGTACAATGAGCAGTTCTTC. The full variable domain, its missing parts supplied by reference TRBV18 and TRBJ2-1, is NAGVMQNPRHLVRRRGQEARLRCSPMKGHSHVYWYRQLPEEGLKFMVYLQKENIIDESGMPKERFSAEFPKEGPSILRIQQVVRGDSAAYFCASSPGQYNEQFFGPGTRLTVL.

The chain couples TRBV6-4 to TRBJ2-3, with D hard to call. The ends were cut back, 3 bases at V and 4 bases at J, with 8 bases in the middle. The length of the CDR3 is 13 residues. CDR1 is MRHNA, CDR2 SNTAGT, per germline. CDR3 in DNA: TGTGCCAGCAGTGAAGACGTGGCAGATACGCAGTATTTT. It is translated as CASSEDVADTQYF.

The genes are TRBV7-9 and TRBJ1-5; tentatively, D is TRBD1 (5 bases). The CDR3 consists of 12 residues. V was cut by 5 bases and J by 6 bases, with 8 bases left in between. Germline assignment: CDR1 SEHNR and CDR2 FQNEAQ (reference sequence). CDR3 sequence reads: CASSPGSQPQHF. The CDR3, as DNA: TGTGCCAGCAGCCCAGGGAGTCAGCCCCAGCATTTT.

The chain combines TRBV7-3 with TRBJ2-7; D might be TRBD2 (6 bases). The length of the CDR3 is 16 residues. V shed 4 bases and J shed 7 bases, with 23 bases lying between them. Germline V gives CDR1 SGHTA, CDR2 FQGTGA. The CDR3: CASSSHPAGAAGEQYF. The CDR3 DNA reads TGTGCCAGCAGCTCCCATCCTGCCGGGGCCGCGGGGGAGCAGTACTTC.

This sequence joins TRBV18 and TRBJ2-2, with D hard to call. Germline V gene sequence: CDR1 KGHSH, CDR2 LQKENI. The CDR3 loop spans 16 amino acids. V was clipped by 3 bases and J by 0 bases, with 11 bases between them. CDR3 sequence reads: CASSPLDNANTGELFF. The CDR3 nucleotides read TGTGCCAGCTCACCCCTCGACAACGCGAACACCGGGGAGCTGTTTTTT.

The CDR3 is CASSFEGEGKLFF. The CDR3 region has the DNA TGTGCCAGCAGCTTTGAGGGAGAAGGGAAACTGTTTTTT. The chain recombines TRBV7-9 with TRBJ1-4, with D hard to call. Trimming removed 3 bases at V and 11 bases at J, with 13 bases between. The CDR3 is 13 amino acids. Germline CDR1 SEHNR, CDR2 FQNEAQ (reference sequence).

This clone was counted a few times. The V call is TRBV29-1, the J call TRBJ1-2; D is uncertain. Trimming stripped 3 bases from V and 8 bases from J, with 13 bases between. The CDR3 extends over 12 amino acids. Germline V gene sequence: CDR1 SQVTM, CDR2 ANQGSEA. CDR3 DNA: TGCAGCGTTGAGTCGGAGGGAGGGGGCTACACCTTC. Protein sequence: CSVESEGGGYTF.

The rearrangement uses TRBV7-3 and TRBJ2-7; tentatively, D is TRBD1 (5 bases). Trimming took 5 bases from V and 3 from J, leaving 11 bases between them. This CDR3 spans 13 amino acids. Germline V gene data show CDR1 as SGHTA and CDR2 as FQGTGA. The CDR3 spells CASSPQDIYEQYF. The CDR3 nucleotides read TGTGCCAGCAGCCCACAGGACATCTACGAGCAGTACTTC.

This chain connects TRBV11-2 to TRBJ2-3; maybe TRBD1 (5 bases). Germline CDR1 SGHAT, CDR2 FQNNGV. CDR3 size: 13 residues. The V gene lost 3 bases and the J gene lost 4 bases, with 8 bases spanning the gap. The CDR3 reads CASSFSRADTQYF. CDR3 in DNA: TGTGCCAGCAGCTTTTCCAGGGCAGATACGCAGTATTTT. The whole variable domain, filled in from reference TRBV11-2 and TRBJ2-3, reads EAGVAQSPRYKIIEKRQSVAFWCNPISGHATLYWYQQILGQGPKLLIQFQNNGVVDDSQLPKDRFSAERLKGVDSTLKIQPAKLEDSAVYLCASSFSRADTQYFGPGTRLTVL.

On this clone: A much larger clone differs by one base, so this may be a read error. This specimen includes other DNA sequences encoding the same CDR3. The chain employs TRBV5-1 and TRBJ2-2; TRBD1 or TRBD2 may be the D gene (6 bases each). The germline CDR1 and CDR2 sequences are SGHRS and YFSETQ. The CDR3 spans 15 residues. This CDR3 reads CASSLMSGEAGELFF. The CDR3 nucleotides read TGTGCCAGCAGCTTGATGTCAGGGGAGGCCGGGGAGCTGTTTTTT.

This clone was detected once. The chain is built from TRBV6-5 and TRBJ1-2; 7 bases are shared with TRBD1. CDR1 is MNHEY, CDR2 SVGAGI, per germline. V was clipped by 2 bases and J by 4 bases; unmatched bases: 1. The CDR3 has 13 amino acids. CDR3 protein: CASSYDRVYGYTF. CDR3 nucleotide sequence: TGTGCCAGCAGTTACGACAGGGTCTATGGCTACACCTTC.

The chain is built from TRBV30 and TRBJ1-2, with D possibly being TRBD1 (6 bases). This CDR3 is built from 13 residues. Trimming shortened V by 7 bases and J by 6 bases, and 18 bases separated the two germline ends. Germline assignment: CDR1 GTSNPN and CDR2 SVGIG (reference sequence). The DNA for the CDR3 is TGTGCCTCGCCTTCGGACAGCCTCCATGGCTACACCTTC. It encodes CASPSDSLHGYTF.

In regard to this clone: The identical CDR3 is also encoded by other nucleotide sequences in the sample. The CDR3 DNA reads TGTGCCAGCAGTTACTCGGAGGGGGAGCAGTTCTTC. This sequence encodes CASSYSEGEQFF. V usage is TRBV6-5 and J usage is TRBJ2-1, with D maybe TRBD2 (6 bases). V lost 0 bases and J 10 bases, leaving 7 bases between the germline ends. Per germline, CDR1 MNHEY and CDR2 SVGAGI. CDR3 length: 12 amino acids.

As for this clone: The junction does not match germline at one end; this may be a read error. J is TRBJ2-5 and V is TRBV11-1, with 10 bases lining up with TRBD1. CDR1 and CDR2 (germline): SGHAT, FQDESV (reference sequence). The CDR3 runs 15 residues. The CDR3 DNA sequence: TGTGCCAGCAGCGCGGGACAGGGGTTTGGAGAGACCCGGTACTTC. Encoded protein: CASSAGQGFGETRYF.

This chain connects TRBV19 to TRBJ2-1, with TRBD1 identical over 8 bases. The CDR3 loop spans 14 amino acids. CDR1 and CDR2 (germline): LNHDA, SQIVND (reference sequence). V trimming: 7 bases; J trimming: 10 bases; junction bases outside the gene matches: 12. CDR3 DNA: TGTGCCAGTACGACAGGGGTGCCTCTTAGGGAGCAGTTCTTC. Translation: CASTTGVPLREQFF. The full variable domain, rest sourced from reference TRBV19 and TRBJ2-1, is DGGITQSPKYLFRKEGQNVTLSCEQNLNHDAMYWYRQDPGQGLRLIYYSQIVNDFQKGDIAEGYSVSREKKESFPLTVTSAQKNPTAFYLCASTTGVPLREQFFGPGTRLTVL.

The rearrangement joins TRBV6-5 to TRBJ2-7; D is possibly TRBD1 (5 bases). Germline assignment: CDR1 MNHEY and CDR2 SVGAGI. The CDR3 extends over 14 amino acids. V lost 6 bases and J 7 bases, leaving 19 bases between the germline ends. Here the CDR3 DNA reads TGTGCCAGCAGGGCTAAAGGGGAAGAGTGGGAGCAGTACTTC. Its translation: CASRAKGEEWEQYF.